The rows below give T cell receptor beta chains drawn from one sample of a study of blood T cell repertoires in COVID-19. Sequencing used immunoSEQ multiplex PCR; TCRdb keeps in-frame clones, though not all of them. This table holds some 310,000 clones, more than 75% found once. Sequencing was done on a sample of peripheral blood. The receptor set was obtained from a man aged 45-65 years with active or convalescent COVID-19. The CDR3 runs from the conserved cysteine through the conserved F or W. A D gene is named only where the DNA matches it firmly. For some rows the clone size is stated as once, few or many, or as a class when expanded; others skip it.

-,TRBV5-6,TRBJ2-1,TRBD2,TGTGCCAGCAGCTTGTATAGCGGGTCCTACAATGAGCAGTTCTTC,CASSLYSGSYNEQFF
once,TRBV18,TRBJ2-7,TRBD2,TGTGCCAGCTCACGACGGGGGGGCGAGTACGAGCAGTACTTC,CASSRRGGEYEQYF
-,TRBV5-5,TRBJ1-6,-,TGTGCCAGCAGCTTGGCGGGGGACGATTCACCCCTCCACTTT,CASSLAGDDSPLHF
-,TRBV11-2,TRBJ1-6,-,TGTGCCAGCAGCTTCAGTGCGGGATCAGCCTATTCACCCCTCCACTTT,CASSFSAGSAYSPLHF
once,TRBV4-3,TRBJ1-1,-,TGCGCCAGCAGCCAAGGGCGCGGGGGCGCAAGGGAAGCTTTCTTT,CASSQGRGGAREAFF
-,TRBV7-9,TRBJ2-7,TRBD2,TGTGCCAGCAGCTTTGCAGCCGGACTAGCGGGATACTACGAGCAGTACTTC,CASSFAAGLAGYYEQYF
-,TRBV5-4,TRBJ1-1,-,TGTGCCAGCAGCCTTGGCGGGAACACTGAAGCTTTCTTT,CASSLGGNTEAFF
-,TRBV4-2,TRBJ2-4,-,TGTGCCAGCAGCCAAGATTATGTAGCCGGGGCCAAAAACATTCAGTACTTC,CASSQDYVAGAKNIQYF
-,TRBV9,TRBJ2-3,-,TGTGCCAGCAATCGAGCCAGCACAGATACGCAGTATTTT,CASNRASTDTQYF
once,TRBV20-1,TRBJ1-2,TRBD1,TGCAGTGCTAGTTTGACAGGGTTCTATGGCTACACCTTC,CSASLTGFYGYTF
once,TRBV4-1,TRBJ2-1,TRBD2,TGCGCCAGCAGCCACCACCCCGGGACTAGCTCCCGTGAGCAGTTCTTC,CASSHHPGTSSREQFF
-,TRBV18,TRBJ2-1,-,TGTGCCAGCTCACCACCGGGGGCTAATGAGCAGTTCTTC,CASSPPGANEQFF
-,TRBV5-1,TRBJ1-2,-,TGCGCCAGCAGCTTGGCGTCACAGGGCCATGGCTACACCTTC,CASSLASQGHGYTF
-,TRBV28,TRBJ1-3,-,TGTGCCAGCAGCCGGAGCTCTGGAAACACCATATATTTT,CASSRSSGNTIYF
-,TRBV29-1,TRBJ1-6,-,TGCAGCGTTGTAACTGTCGAGGGATCACCCCTCCACTTT,CSVVTVEGSPLHF
-,TRBV6-1,TRBJ2-7,-,TGTGCCAGCAGTGAGGTACTGGCAGGCGAGCAGTACTTC,CASSEVLAGEQYF
-,TRBV7-2,TRBJ1-6,-,TGTGCCAGCAGCTCTCGTAGCTCCTATAATTCACCCCTCCACTTT,CASSSRSSYNSPLHF
-,TRBV6-1,TRBJ2-7,-,TGTGCCAGCAGTGAAGCTGGGACATTCTCCTACGAGCAGTACTTC,CASSEAGTFSYEQYF
-,TRBV4-2,TRBJ2-7,TRBD2,TGTGCCAGCAGCCCTACCAGCGGGAGGGCCCCCTACGAGCAGTACTTC,CASSPTSGRAPYEQYF
-,TRBV6-2/TRBV6-3,TRBJ2-3,-,TGTGCCAGCAGCCCTCTACAGGGAATAACGCGTACGCAGTATTTT,CASSPLQGITRTQYF
-,TRBV12-3/TRBV12-4,TRBJ1-1,-,TGTGCCAGCAGTTTAGTCGCGGGGACTGAAGCTTTCTTT,CASSLVAGTEAFF
-,TRBV27,TRBJ1-6,-,TGTGCCAGCATCCTACCGAGGGTCCTGGCGTCTTCACCCCTCCACTTT,CASILPRVLASSPLHF
once,TRBV6-5,TRBJ1-6,TRBD1,TGTGCCAGCAGGGGGGGACAGGGGGCAAGTTCACCCCTCCACTTT,CASRGGQGASSPLHF
once,TRBV7-9,TRBJ2-6,TRBD2,TGTGCCAGCAGCTTAGCTTTTACTAGCGGGAGCTCTGGGGCCAACGTCCTGACTTTC,CASSLAFTSGSSGANVLTF
-,TRBV12-3/TRBV12-4,TRBJ1-2,-,TGTGCCAGCAGTTATGTGGGGCTTGATGGCTACACCTTC,CASSYVGLDGYTF
once,TRBV15,TRBJ2-4,-,TGTGCCACCAGCAGAAACATTCACAACAGAGCCAAAAACATTCAGTACTTC,CATSRNIHNRAKNIQYF
-,TRBV6-5,TRBJ1-1,-,TGTGCCAGCAGTCCACAGCATAACACTGAAGCTTTCTTT,CASSPQHNTEAFF
-,TRBV7-8,TRBJ2-2,TRBD1,TGTGCCAGCAGCTTATCCCTGGGACAGATGAACACCGGGGAGCTGTTTTTT,CASSLSLGQMNTGELFF
-,TRBV5-7,TRBJ1-1,-,TGTGCCAGCAGCTTCGTTCGGGACACTGAAGCTTTCTTT,CASSFVRDTEAFF
-,TRBV28,TRBJ2-3,TRBD2,TGTGCCAGCAACGGGGGGTTAGATACGCAGTATTTT,CASNGGLDTQYF
-,TRBV23-1,TRBJ2-4,TRBD1,TGCGCCAGCACCCTATCCGGGACAGGGGCCCAGGACATTCAGTACTTC,CASTLSGTGAQDIQYF
-,TRBV28,TRBJ1-2,TRBD1,TGTGCCAGCAGTTTATTAAGACAGGGACGGGGCTACACCTTC,CASSLLRQGRGYTF
-,TRBV4-2,TRBJ1-3,-,TGTGCCAGCAGCCAAGATCCTTACAGAGCTTCTGGAAACACCATATATTTT,CASSQDPYRASGNTIYF
few,TRBV4-1,TRBJ1-1,-,TGCGCCAGCAACCGACCCCCCTCCAAGCCGCGGATGAACACTGAAGCTTTCTTT,CASNRPPSKPRMNTEAFF
-,TRBV6-6,TRBJ1-2,-,TGTGCCAGCAGTTACTCGAGAACTAGTGGCTACACCTTC,CASSYSRTSGYTF
-,TRBV10-3,TRBJ2-5,TRBD2,TGTGCCATCAGTCCCATTGGACTAGCTGTGTACCAAGAGACCCAGTACTTC,CAISPIGLAVYQETQYF
-,TRBV10-3,TRBJ1-1,TRBD1,TGTGCCATCAGGTGGGACAGGAACACTGAAGCTTTCTTT,CAIRWDRNTEAFF
-,TRBV28,TRBJ2-7,TRBD1,TGTGCCAGTTACGACAGGGTATCACACGAGCAGTACTTC,CASYDRVSHEQYF
-,TRBV19,TRBJ2-5,-,TGTGCCAGTAGTATCGTATCGGTCGGGGGAAGGGAGACCCAGTACTTC,CASSIVSVGGRETQYF
-,TRBV24-1,TRBJ2-1,TRBD2,TGTGCCACGAGCGGGATAAGCTACAATGAGCAGTTCTTC,CATSGISYNEQFF
-,TRBV24-1,TRBJ2-5,-,TGTGCCACCAGTGTAACAGGGGAGACCCAGTACTTC,CATSVTGETQYF
-,TRBV9,TRBJ1-2,TRBD1,TGTGCCAGCAGCGTAGTGGGACAGGGCCTCACCGCCCACACCTTC,CASSVVGQGLTAHTF
-,TRBV29-1,TRBJ2-1,TRBD2,TGCAGCGTTGGGGGTAGCGGGAGAAGCTCCTACAATGAGCAGTTCTTC,CSVGGSGRSSYNEQFF
-,TRBV7-8,TRBJ1-1,-,TGTGCCAGCAGCTTAGATACGGGGGAGGTGGAAGCTTTCTTT,CASSLDTGEVEAFF
-,TRBV4-1,TRBJ1-2,TRBD1,TGCGCCAGCAGCCGGGTCGGGACGCGCAGGGGGCTTAACTATGGCTACACCTTC,CASSRVGTRRGLNYGYTF
-,TRBV7-3,TRBJ2-1,-,TGTGCCAGCAGCTCCAGAGGGGGTAATGAGCAGTTCTTC,CASSSRGGNEQFF
-,TRBV5-1,TRBJ2-6,-,TGCGCCAGCAGTGGAGGAGGGGGCCCCGGATCTGGGGCCAACGTCCTGACTTTC,CASSGGGGPGSGANVLTF
once,TRBV4-2,TRBJ1-6,-,TGTGCCAGCAGCCAAGAGGGAGGGAGCTCCTATAATTCACCCCTCCACTTT,CASSQEGGSSYNSPLHF
-,TRBV28,TRBJ1-2,-,TGTGCCAGCACCATTTCCCGGGTCTTATATGGCTACACCTTC,CASTISRVLYGYTF